This T cell receptor (beta chain) was sequenced for a study of blood T cell repertoires in COVID-19. Study context: Samples taken during acute and convalescent COVID-19 were collected in the United States, Italy and Spain. The cDNA or gDNA used as material had been derived from T cells, B-cell-depleted T cells, or PBMCs.

Authors' methods: Estimation of nucleated cell counts relied on the amplification of reference gene primers. Using immunoSEQ multiplex PCR, the repertoire was profiled, and TCRdb retains in-frame clones only, with some absent. For V, J and clone size, that table is used; D and trimming come from the DNA. The sample includes about 440,000 clones, 80% to 90% seen only once; the top ten take approximately 4.5%. V shed 11 bases, J shed 5 bases, and the junction held 11 bases outside the gene matches. CDR3 size: 14 residues. Germline assignment: CDR1 MNHEY and CDR2 SMNVEV (reference sequence). The chain carries TRBV27 and TRBJ2-2; 7 nucleotides agree with TRBD2. Sequencing was carried out using peripheral blood. The sequence was obtained from a woman in her 30s with acute or convalescent COVID-19. The CDR3 here is CASGRGGGTGELFF. The CDR3 DNA follows: TGTGCCTCGGGGCGCGGGGGAGGGACCGGGGAGCTGTTTTTT.